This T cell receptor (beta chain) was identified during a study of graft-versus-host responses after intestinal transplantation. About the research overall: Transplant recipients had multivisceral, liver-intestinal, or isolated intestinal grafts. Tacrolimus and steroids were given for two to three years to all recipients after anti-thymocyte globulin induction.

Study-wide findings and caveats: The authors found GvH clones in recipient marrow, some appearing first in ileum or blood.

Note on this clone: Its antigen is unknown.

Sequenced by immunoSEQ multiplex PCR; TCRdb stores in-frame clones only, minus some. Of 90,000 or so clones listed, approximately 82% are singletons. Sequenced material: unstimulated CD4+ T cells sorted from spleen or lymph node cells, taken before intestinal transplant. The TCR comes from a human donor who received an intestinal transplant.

CDR3 nucleotides: TGCGCCAGCAGTGAGTCGGAACAGGGGGCCTCCCAAGAGACCCAGTACTTC. Protein: CASSESEQGASQETQYF. The rearrangement joins TRBV10-1 to TRBJ2-5; 9 bases fit TRBD1. CDR3 size: 17 residues. Germline lookup yields CDR1 WNHNN and CDR2 SYGVQD (reference sequence). V was clipped by 0 bases and J by 1 base; unmatched bases: 6.